This T cell receptor (beta chain) was sequenced in a study of STAT5B mutations in CD4+ large granular lymphocyte leukemia. This was a survey-level run. Sequenced by immunoSEQ multiplex PCR; TCRdb stores in-frame clones only, minus some. The data hold under 40,000 clones, with more than 75% observed a single time. CDR1 SGHNT and CDR2 YENEEA come from the germline V gene. Trimming removed 5 bases from V and 5 bases from J, with 13 bases in between. The CDR3 length is 13 residues. Input material: CD4+ T cells from blood buffy coats. This TCR came from a human donor in good health. The rearrangement links TRBV11-3 to TRBJ2-7, with D maybe TRBD2 (6 bases). The CDR3 is CASSLARGNEQYF. DNA for the CDR3: TGTGCCAGCAGCCTAGCGAGGGGTAACGAGCAGTACTTC.